Listed here are 10 T cell receptor beta chains from one sample, sequenced in a study of blood T cell repertoires in COVID-19. Here immunoSEQ multiplex PCR was the method, and the copy in TCRdb shows in-frame clones only, minus some. The data show some 200,000 clones, with 80% seen just once and 5.5% held by the top ten. Sequenced input: peripheral blood. The receptors were gathered from a woman in her seventies with acute or convalescent COVID-19.

The chain has TRBV5-1 and TRBJ1-3; D gene unclear. Trimming removed 5 bases from V and 0 bases from J, with 12 bases in between. The germline CDR1 and CDR2 sequences are SGHRS and YFSETQ. This CDR3 is 15 amino acids long. The CDR3 spells CASRLDSSSGNTIYF. DNA for the CDR3: TGCGCCAGCAGGCTCGACTCTTCCTCTGGAAACACCATATATTTT.

The gene calls are TRBV6-5 and TRBJ1-5; D unresolved. The CDR3 is 13 residues long. The germline V and J ends were trimmed by 8 bases and 0 bases, with 8 bases remaining between them. Germline V lookup: CDR1 MNHEY, CDR2 SVGAGI. Written as DNA, the CDR3 is TGTGCCAGCGTACAGTTTAGCAATCAGCCCCAGCATTTT. It encodes CASVQFSNQPQHF.

The table lists this clone with a count of one. The CDR3 here is CASSQPAEANTEAFF. The CDR3 nucleotides are TGTGCCAGCAGCCAACCAGCAGAGGCGAACACTGAAGCTTTCTTT. The chain joins TRBV4-2 to TRBJ1-1; D remains unclear. Germline CDR1 and CDR2: LGHNA and YNFKEQ. The CDR3 spans 15 residues. Trimming took off 2 bases at V and 1 base at J, with 11 bases between the two ends.

The rearrangement links TRBV27 to TRBJ1-4; D is perhaps TRBD1 (5 bases). Germline V CDR1 and CDR2: MNHEY, SMNVEV (reference sequence). This CDR3 is built from 15 residues. Trimming removed 4 bases at V and 0 bases at J, with 9 bases between. The CDR3 DNA sequence: TGTGCCAGCAGTTCGGTAGGGGCAACTAATGAAAAACTGTTTTTT. Translated: CASSSVGATNEKLFF.

This chain joins TRBV19 and TRBJ2-1; 10 nucleotides line up with TRBD2. Germline lookup yields CDR1 LNHDA and CDR2 SQIVND (reference sequence). CDR3 length: 15 residues. Trimming cost V 4 bases and J 2 bases; bases outside gene matches: 2. The DNA for the CDR3 is TGTGCCAGTAGTAACCTAGCGGGAGCCTACAATGAGCAGTTCTTC. Its protein is CASSNLAGAYNEQFF. Together with reference TRBV19 and TRBJ2-1, the CDR3 gives the full variable domain: DGGITQSPKYLFRKEGQNVTLSCEQNLNHDAMYWYRQDPGQGLRLIYYSQIVNDFQKGDIAEGYSVSREKKESFPLTVTSAQKNPTAFYLCASSNLAGAYNEQFFGPGTRLTVL.

As regards this clone: This specimen includes other DNA sequences encoding the same CDR3. The gene calls are TRBV28 and TRBJ2-4; unclear D gene. The germline V gene encodes CDR1 MDHEN and CDR2 SYDVKM. V was trimmed by 6 bases and J by 0 bases, leaving 9 bases between them. The CDR3 has 14 residues. The CDR3 nucleotides read TGTGCCAGCAGGAAACGACTAGCCAAAAACATTCAGTACTTC. This codes for CASRKRLAKNIQYF.

This chain connects TRBV7-2 to TRBJ2-7, with 10 positions matching TRBD2. In germline, CDR1 is SGHTA, CDR2 FQGNSA. The V and J ends lost 5 bases and 3 bases, in that order; junction bases with no gene match: 7. This CDR3 spans 15 amino acids. The chain's CDR3 is CASSQTSGTDYEQYF. CDR3 nucleotides: TGTGCCAGCAGCCAAACTAGCGGGACTGACTACGAGCAGTACTTC.

This clone has a single count. The chain joins TRBV28 to TRBJ2-3; tentatively, D is TRBD1 (5 bases). The CDR3 totals 14 residues. Germline loops: CDR1 MDHEN, CDR2 SYDVKM. Trimming removed 6 bases from V and 7 bases from J, with 17 bases in between. CDR3 in amino acids: CASSTTGPDNTQYF. Here the CDR3 DNA reads TGTGCCAGCAGCACCACCGGGCCGGACAATACGCAGTATTTT. The variable domain in full, with the rest retrieved from reference TRBV28 and TRBJ2-3, is DVKVTQSSRYLVKRTGEKVFLECVQDMDHENMFWYRQDPGLGLRLIYFSYDVKMKEKGDIPEGYSVSREKKERFSLILESASTNQTSMYLCASSTTGPDNTQYFGPGTRLTVL.

CDR3 residues: CSAYEGYEQYF. DNA for the CDR3: TGCAGCGCATATGAGGGTTACGAGCAGTACTTC. V gene TRBV29-1 combines with J gene TRBJ2-7; maybe TRBD2 (5 bases). CDR1 SQVTM and CDR2 ANQGSEA come from the germline V gene. The CDR3 loop spans 11 amino acids. V was shortened by 7 bases and J by 4 bases, with 11 bases between the two germline ends.

This clone was seen only a few times. The chain combines TRBV7-2 with TRBJ2-7, with 7 bases identical to TRBD1. Germline lookup yields CDR1 SGHTA and CDR2 FQGNSA. J was trimmed by 1 base and V by 1 base; bases with no gene match: 4. The CDR3 loop spans 15 amino acids. CDR3 region: CASSLGMTGSYEQYF. Here the CDR3 DNA reads TGTGCCAGCAGCTTAGGTATGACAGGGTCCTACGAGCAGTACTTC. Together with reference TRBV7-2 and TRBJ2-7, the CDR3 gives the full variable domain: GAGVSQSPSNKVTEKGKDVELRCDPISGHTALYWYRQSLGQGLEFLIYFQGNSAPDKSGLPSDRFSAERTGGSVSTLTIQRTQQEDSAVYLCASSLGMTGSYEQYFGPGTRLTVT.